This TCR beta chain was retrieved from a study of T-cell memory formation after mild COVID-19 (dated by TCRdb to about 2021). In the study overall: TCR sequence clusters from the two donors were found to be largely donor specific. T-cell clones expanding and contracting after mild COVID-19 in a couple of donors were tracked by longitudinal TCRalpha and TCRbeta repertoire sequencing. Two young, previously healthy adult volunteers made up the cohort, one male and one female. General study outcomes and caveats: The study covered only two mild cases, and larger cohorts including severe cases with pre-infection samples were considered necessary. Some responding clones were detected in pre-infection memory, suggesting pre-existing cross-reactive memory T cells joined the SARS-CoV-2 response. Whether the second-wave clones peaking on day 37 were SARS-CoV-2 specific was not confirmed. Clones contracting from day 15 to 85 had balanced CD4/CD8 phenotypes, while a second wave expanding from day 15 to 37 was biased towards CD4+. Contracting CD4+ clones turned up mainly in the CM and EM memory subsets, whereas EMRA was where CD8+ clones were enriched.

This clonotype was seen ten or more times. Its antigen is not yet known. No base-level quality is on record; no much larger clone is a single base apart. PBMCs were isolated by Ficoll-Paque density gradient centrifugation. Trimming accounts for 4 bases at V and 3 bases at J, while the number of junction bases matched to no gene is 3. The germline V gene sets CDR1 to SGHRS and CDR2 to YFSETQ. The CDR3 runs 15 amino acids, cysteine and phenylalanine included. The retained sequence is limited to the CDR3, 45 bases, with the frame set at the first base. The instrument given in TCRdb is Illumina NovaSeq 6000. cDNA libraries for TCRalpha and TCRbeta were prepared by 5'RACE using constant-segment primers, with sample barcodes and unique molecular identifiers added. Trizol reagent was used to extract RNA from every sample. Library amplification was performed in two PCR steps, and a second sample barcode and Illumina TruSeq adapters were introduced in the second step. Sequencing of libraries was performed on an Illumina NovaSeq with 2 x 150 bp paired-end reads. From the authors' description of their analysis: Demultiplexing of reads and collapsing into UMI-guided consensus sequences were performed with migec v1.2.7. Using mixcr v2.1.11, UMI consensuses were aligned to TRA and TRB V and J templates and then assembled into clonotypes. Expanded or contracted clonotypes were those called significant by both edgeR and NoisET, with noise models trained on biological replicates. For edgeR calls, a false discovery rate-adjusted p below 0.01 and a log2 fold-change threshold of 1 were applied. As an exploratory analysis of dynamics, max-normalized trajectories of the 1000 most abundant clonotypes were examined by PCA with hierarchical clustering. The CD4 or CD8 phenotype of responding clones was assigned using the separately sequenced CD4+ and CD8+ repertoires. TCRdb ran its own pipeline on the public reads, namely fastp trimming at Q25 and MiXCR clone calling, and kept in-frame beta chains. When rows share a CDR3 protein, they turn into one entry using the most common DNA and genes. None of the V and J calls come from the authors' own analysis; TCRdb made them. This sample gives approximately 250,000 distinct CDR3 sequences in total; 15% to 20% of them show up just once. The ten biggest clones cover roughly a fifth of the sample.

The rearrangement joined TRBV5-1 to TRBJ2-3; TRBD2 aligns with 12 central bases. The sample consisted of PBMCs or a T cell subset sorted from them (not recorded which). The sequence derives from a man between 18 and 29 years old who had mild COVID-19 (a few samples of this study predate the infection). The sample titles of this study are shuffled in the database, so cell type and time point are left out; the donor was told from shared clones. The CDR3 reads CASSTLAGGTDTQYF. The DNA reads as follows: TGCGCCAGCAGCACCCTAGCGGGGGGGACAGATACGCAGTATTTT.